This T cell receptor (beta chain) was retrieved from a study of metastatic and nonmetastatic thyroid tumors. Whole-study findings and limits: Malignant thyroid tumors reportedly had TCR beta diversity that was significantly higher than in benign nodules, in blood and tumor.

As processed by the authors: In papillary thyroid cancer, a distant-metastasis classifier was built using CDR3 differences across clinicopathological groups. TCRdb reprocessed the PCR reads via MiXCR. The V and J calls, along with clone size, are taken from TCRdb and not from the paper's own processing. The sample holds 6,600 or so clones, roughly 29% seen once. All patients reached thyroid surgery having received no treatment beforehand. CDR3 length: 17 residues. The V gene's germline CDR1 is SGHRS and CDR2 YFSETQ. V was clipped by 4 bases and J by 5 bases, with 24 bases between them. By share, this clone counts as medium-sized. The antigen remains unidentified.

This rearrangement joins TRBV5-1 to TRBJ2-5, with D possibly being TRBD1 or TRBD2 (6 bases each). Material for sequencing was adjacent normal tissue. This sequence was found in a female donor with papillary thyroid cancer or a benign thyroid nodule (not recorded which). Some clones in this sample may be carry-over from other donors' samples. CDR3 residues: CASSILGLQGIRETQYF. CDR3 bases: TGCGCCAGCAGCATCCTAGGACTACAGGGAATTCGGGAGACCCAGTACTTC.